This entry lists 13 T cell receptor beta chains sequenced from one sample in a study of radiation and T cells in renal cell carcinoma. Sequencing used immunoSEQ multiplex PCR; TCRdb keeps in-frame clones, though not all of them. The table lists about 160,000 clones, roughly nine tenths of them singletons. Noted time point: baseline pretreatment blood. Treatment meaning: 15 Gy SBRT to primary tumor, nephrectomy 4 weeks later. The sample was blood, taken from a patient whose treatment included radiotherapy and nephrectomy. The receptors originated from a woman in her 70s with renal cell carcinoma.

This clone turned up a few times. The J gene is TRBJ1-6, the V gene TRBV30; D unclear. The CDR3 contains 14 residues. Per germline, CDR1 GTSNPN and CDR2 SVGIG (reference sequence). Trimming stripped 0 bases from V and 7 bases from J, with 10 bases between. The CDR3 DNA follows: TGTGCCTGGAGTGTAAGGGCAGGAAATTCACCCCTCCACTTT. Translating gives CAWSVRAGNSPLHF.

This chain joins TRBV28 and TRBJ2-5; a weak D match, TRBD1 (7 bases). CDR1 MDHEN and CDR2 SYDVKM come from the germline V gene. The V and J ends lost 4 bases and 5 bases respectively, with 14 bases between them. The CDR3 has 14 residues. CDR3 in DNA: TGTGCCAGCAGTTCAGGGGGGCGCGTGGAGACCCAGTACTTC. It translates to CASSSGGRVETQYF.

The chain joins TRBV19 to TRBJ2-3, with D uncertain. The CDR3 sequence is 14 residues long. Germline V gives CDR1 LNHDA, CDR2 SQIVND (reference sequence). V shed 0 bases and J shed 5 bases, with 9 bases lying between them. The CDR3 region has the DNA TGTGCCAGTAGTATAGACGGTAGTGGAGATACGCAGTATTTT. It encodes CASSIDGSGDTQYF. The full variable domain, its missing parts supplied by reference TRBV19 and TRBJ2-3, is DGGITQSPKYLFRKEGQNVTLSCEQNLNHDAMYWYRQDPGQGLRLIYYSQIVNDFQKGDIAEGYSVSREKKESFPLTVTSAQKNPTAFYLCASSIDGSGDTQYFGPGTRLTVL.

The chain links TRBV28 to TRBJ1-2; no firm D call. The germline V gene encodes CDR1 MDHEN and CDR2 SYDVKM. This CDR3 has 14 amino acids. Deletions cut 3 bases from V and 3 bases from J, with 11 bases between. CDR3 amino acids: CASSFPDGDYGYTF. CDR3 nucleotide sequence: TGTGCCAGCAGTTTTCCCGACGGAGACTATGGCTACACCTTC.

The chain links TRBV5-1 to TRBJ2-1; a weak D match, TRBD1 (6 bases). The CDR3 extends over 15 amino acids. CDR1 is SGHRS, CDR2 YFSETQ, per germline. V was clipped by 0 bases and J by 2 bases, with 9 bases between them. Here the CDR3 reads CASSLDGQTYNEQFF. CDR3 nucleotide sequence: TGCGCCAGCAGCTTGGATGGACAGACCTACAATGAGCAGTTCTTC.

V usage is TRBV5-4 and J usage is TRBJ1-2; 7 nucleotides agree with TRBD1. The CDR3 has 14 residues. V lost 3 bases to trimming and J lost 3 bases; unmatched junction nucleotides: 5. Germline lookup yields CDR1 SGHNT and CDR2 YYREEE (reference sequence). CDR3 residues: CASSWDSLDYGYTF. The CDR3 bases are TGTGCCAGCAGCTGGGACAGCCTTGACTATGGCTACACCTTC.

The V call is TRBV28, the J call TRBJ2-7, with 8 bases aligning to TRBD1. Germline CDR1 MDHEN, CDR2 SYDVKM. This CDR3 spans 14 amino acids. The ends lost 6 bases at V and 2 bases at J; junction bases unmatched: 6. The CDR3 nucleotides read TGTGCCAGCAGCAGGACAGGGTTTACCTACGAGCAGTACTTC. This encodes CASSRTGFTYEQYF.

The V call is TRBV18, the J call TRBJ1-5; TRBD1 matches 7 bases. From germline, CDR1 is KGHSH and CDR2 LQKENI. The ends lost 2 bases at V and 2 bases at J; junction bases unmatched: 9. The CDR3 is 17 amino acids. The CDR3 sequence is CASSPLGAQGGNQPQHF. The CDR3 nucleotides are TGTGCCAGCTCACCATTGGGGGCGCAGGGGGGCAATCAGCCCCAGCATTTT.

The chain combines TRBV12-5 with TRBJ2-2; 7 bases are a match to TRBD2. This CDR3 is built from 14 residues. Trimming took 9 bases from V and 5 from J; bases not matched to a gene: 9. CDR1 and CDR2 (germline): LGHNT, FRNRAP. Here the CDR3 reads CASAVELATGELFF. CDR3 sequence (DNA): TGTGCTAGCGCAGTTGAACTAGCGACCGGGGAGCTGTTTTTT.

The table lists this clone with a few counts. The chain employs TRBV6-1 and TRBJ2-7; D may match TRBD1 or TRBD2 (5 bases each). The germline V and J ends were trimmed by 4 bases and 4 bases, with 11 bases remaining between them. Per the germline V gene, CDR1 is MNHNS and CDR2 is SASEGT. This CDR3 is built from 13 residues. Here the CDR3 reads CASSVRGWYEQYF. For the CDR3, the DNA is TGTGCCAGCAGTGTGAGGGGATGGTACGAGCAGTACTTC.

V gene TRBV15 combines with J gene TRBJ1-5, with D uncertain. Deletions cut 7 bases from V and 2 bases from J, with 15 bases between. In germline, CDR1 is LNHNV, CDR2 YYDKDF (reference sequence). The CDR3 has 15 residues. The CDR3: CATTVDRAGNQPQHF. In nucleotides, the CDR3 is TGTGCCACCACAGTGGATCGGGCAGGCAATCAGCCCCAGCATTTT.

This sequence joins TRBV13 and TRBJ1-2; maybe TRBD1 (6 bases). The germline gives CDR1 PRHDT, CDR2 FYEKMQ (reference sequence). The CDR3 has 14 residues. Trimming stripped 5 bases from V and 2 bases from J, with 12 bases between. The CDR3 nucleotides read TGTGCCAGCAGCGACTCTACAGGGAACTATGGCTACACCTTC. Protein sequence: CASSDSTGNYGYTF. Drawing the rest from reference TRBV13 and TRBJ1-2, the complete variable domain is AAGVIQSPRHLIKEKRETATLKCYPIPRHDTVYWYQQGPGQDPQFLISFYEKMQSDKGSIPDRFSAQQFSDYHSELNMSSLELGDSALYFCASSDSTGNYGYTFGSGTRLTVV.

This chain links TRBV30 with TRBJ2-3; a weak D match, TRBD2 (6 bases). The V and J ends lost 5 bases and 3 bases respectively, with 18 bases between them. The CDR3 runs 15 residues. In germline, CDR1 is GTSNPN, CDR2 SVGIG (reference sequence). CDR3 sequence: CAWGGGPKVTDTQYF. In DNA form, the CDR3 reads TGTGCCTGGGGAGGAGGGCCCAAGGTAACAGATACGCAGTATTTT.